These 20 T cell receptor beta chains came from one sample sequenced in a study of blood T cells in healthy people across ages. Through a sample-barcoded 5' primer and a J-beta primer mix, a second PCR was run for roughly 6 to 12 cycles. TCRdb reprocessed the 5' RACE reads via MiXCR and lists one record per CDR3 protein. The table lists 700,000 to 900,000 distinct CDR3 sequences, about 53% of them singletons. The sequenced sample was blood. The receptors were sampled from a man of 80 years or more in good health.

This chain uses TRBV6-2 or TRBV6-3 with TRBJ1-5; a weak D match, TRBD1 (5 bases). The CDR3 is 16 amino acids. Trimming removed 4 bases at V and 3 bases at J, with 16 bases between. The germline V gene encodes CDR1 MNHEY and CDR2 SVGEGT. The CDR3 sequence is CASSFSGFGVNQPQHF. The CDR3 DNA reads TGTGCCAGCAGTTTCTCAGGGTTTGGGGTCAATCAGCCCCAGCATTTT.

This clonotype was seen more than once but under ten times. The chain uses TRBV25-1 and TRBJ2-5, with 7 bases matching TRBD1. Losses at the gene ends were 6 bases for V and 1 base for J; bases not matched to a gene: 8. The CDR3 covers 15 residues. Germline V gives CDR1 MGHDK, CDR2 SYGVNS. The CDR3 sequence: CASSVPRTGQETQYF. Here the CDR3 DNA reads TGTGCCAGCAGCGTACCCAGGACAGGCCAAGAGACCCAGTACTTC.

The J gene is TRBJ1-2, the V gene TRBV10-2, with D maybe TRBD1 (5 bases). Between the trimmed V and J ends, which lost 7 bases and 4 bases, there was a span of 10 bases. CDR1 WSHSY and CDR2 SAAADI come from the germline V gene. The CDR3 totals 12 residues. CDR3: CASTNGGYGYTF. CDR3 coding DNA: TGCGCCAGCACCAATGGGGGCTATGGCTACACCTTC.

This clonotype was seen more than once but under ten times. This sequence joins TRBV24-1 and TRBJ2-1, with D possibly matching TRBD1 (6 bases). CDR1 is KGHDR and CDR2 is SFDVKD in the germline V gene. There are 13 residues in the CDR3. V lost 3 bases, J lost 15 bases, and 17 bases lay in between. The CDR3 DNA reads as TGTGCCACCAGTGATGAACAGGGAAGGGGGTCGTTCTTC. This encodes CATSDEQGRGSFF.

This clonotype was counted a few times. This chain's CDR3 is CASSLVGLQDYEQYF. The CDR3 DNA follows: TGCGCCAGCAGCTTGGTGGGCTTACAGGACTACGAGCAGTACTTC. The V call is TRBV5-1, the J call TRBJ2-7; possibly TRBD1 for D (5 bases). Germline V gene sequence: CDR1 SGHRS, CDR2 YFSETQ. V dropped 0 bases and J dropped 3 bases, with 13 bases sitting between them. The CDR3 is 15 amino acids.

The J gene is TRBJ1-1, the V gene TRBV11-2, with no clear D. Trimming took off 0 bases at V and 5 bases at J, with 10 bases between the two ends. This CDR3 has 14 amino acids. The germline V gene encodes CDR1 SGHAT and CDR2 FQNNGV. The CDR3 protein is CASSLESGRTEAFF. CDR3 coding DNA: TGTGCCAGCAGCTTAGAGTCGGGGAGAACTGAAGCTTTCTTT.

The chain combines TRBV7-9 with TRBJ1-2, with 7 bases aligning to TRBD1. This CDR3 has 15 amino acids. V shed 5 bases and J 5 bases; nucleotides not matched to a gene: 11. CDR1 and CDR2 from the germline V gene are SEHNR and FQNEAQ (reference sequence). CDR3: CASSPGQYGGYGYTF. The CDR3 nucleotides are TGTGCCAGCAGCCCGGGACAGTATGGGGGTTATGGCTACACCTTC.

For this clonotype: A much larger clone differs from this one at a single base, so this may be a read error. The chain couples TRBV11-2 to TRBJ2-5, with D maybe TRBD2 (5 bases). The tail of the sequence fits TRBJ2-7 better, so the J call may be wrong. The CDR3 runs 13 residues. CDR1 and CDR2 from the germline V gene are SGHAT and FQNNGV. The CDR3 DNA reads as TGTGCCAGCAACCTACCCGGGGACTACGAGCAGTACTTC. Its protein product is CASNLPGDYEQYF.

This clonotype showed up just once. The rearrangement uses TRBV5-1 and TRBJ1-1; 9 positions match TRBD1. V was clipped by 4 bases and J by 5 bases; unmatched bases: 12. The CDR3 covers 16 residues. Per the germline V gene, CDR1 is SGHRS and CDR2 is YFSETQ. CDR3 nucleotide sequence: TGCGCCAGCAGCGGAAGACCGGGACAGGGAGGAACTGAAGCTTTCTTT. Translation gives CASSGRPGQGGTEAFF.

This chain uses TRBV2 with TRBJ2-2; D not certain. Trimming removed 7 bases from V and 2 bases from J, with 11 bases in between. In germline, CDR1 is SNHLY, CDR2 FYNNEI. This CDR3 contains 14 residues. The CDR3 nucleotides read TGTGCCAGCAACGGCAACGCCAACACCGGGGAGCTGTTTTTT. This translates into CASNGNANTGELFF.

This clonotype was counted ten times or more. This chain connects TRBV29-1 to TRBJ2-5, with 8 bases aligning to TRBD2. V dropped 5 bases and J dropped 0; count of bases not matched to a gene: 5. This CDR3 is built from 14 residues. Germline V gene data show CDR1 as SQVTM and CDR2 as ANQGSEA. As DNA, the CDR3 is TGCAGCGTTTCTAGCGGGTCGTACCAAGAGACCCAGTACTTC. This gives the protein CSVSSGSYQETQYF.

About this clonotype itself: Given a much more abundant clone one base away, this may be a read error. The chain recombines TRBV24-1 with TRBJ2-1, with 9 nucleotides matching TRBD1. This CDR3 has 16 amino acids. The germline V gene encodes CDR1 KGHDR and CDR2 SFDVKD. V trimming: 4 bases; J trimming: 8 bases; junction bases outside the gene matches: 11. CDR3 in amino acids: CATSEPRTGVGDEQFF. In nucleotides, the CDR3 is TGTGCCACCAGTGAGCCTCGGACAGGGGTGGGCGATGAGCAGTTCTTC.

About this clonotype: One junction end does not reproduce the germline sequence, and a read error may be involved. The chain recombines TRBV7-9 with TRBJ2-6, with 7 bases that match TRBD2. The CDR3 covers 14 residues. Germline V gene data show CDR1 as SEHNR and CDR2 as FQNEAQ (reference sequence). In DNA form, the CDR3 reads TGTGCCAGCAGCTTACGTGGGAGGGCCAACGTCCCGACTTTC. Protein: CASSLRGRANVPTF.

In its sample, this clonotype was seen a few times. The chain couples TRBV20-1 to TRBJ2-1; D is unresolved. Germline V gene lookup returns CDR1 DFQATT and CDR2 SNEGSKA (reference sequence). This CDR3 spans 13 amino acids. V gave up 3 bases and J gave up 7 bases, with 13 bases separating them. DNA for the CDR3: TGCAGTGCTAGTGTTCTAGGTCGAAATGAGCAGTTCTTC. Translated: CSASVLGRNEQFF.

The V and J genes are TRBV9 and TRBJ2-3, with D hard to call. Germline V gene lookup returns CDR1 SGDLS and CDR2 YYNGEE. V lost 3 bases, J lost 5 bases, and 1 base lay in between. The CDR3 sequence is 10 residues long. For the CDR3, the DNA is TGTGCCAGCAGCGGAGATACGCAGTATTTT. Translated, it gives CASSGDTQYF.

The V gene is TRBV6-1, the J gene TRBJ2-3, with D possibly being TRBD1 or TRBD2 (6 bases each). Trimming stripped 7 bases from V and 14 bases from J, with 28 bases between. CDR1 is MNHNS and CDR2 is SASEGT in the germline V gene. The CDR3 has 15 residues. The CDR3 coding sequence is TGTGCCAGCAACCAAAGGGGGGATACGGACAGATACGCGTATTTT. This codes for CASNQRGDTDRYAYF.

This clonotype was detected a few times. This chain connects TRBV20-1 to TRBJ2-5, with D maybe TRBD1 (5 bases). Germline CDR1 DFQATT, CDR2 SNEGSKA (reference sequence). The V and J ends lost 2 bases and 11 bases respectively, with 15 bases between them. This CDR3 is 12 amino acids long. CDR3 sequence (DNA): TGCAGTGCTAGACAGGGCCCCAGGCAGCAGTACTTC. Encoded protein: CSARQGPRQQYF.

This rearrangement joins TRBV28 to TRBJ1-5; D is possibly TRBD1 (6 bases). This CDR3 has 16 amino acids. With 6 bases removed from V and 1 base from J, the gap between germline ends came to 16 bases. Germline assignment: CDR1 MDHEN and CDR2 SYDVKM. The CDR3 is CASRPPGVWSNQPQHF. In DNA form, the CDR3 reads TGTGCCAGCAGGCCGCCAGGGGTGTGGAGCAATCAGCCCCAGCATTTT.

J is TRBJ2-7 and V is TRBV6-5, with D uncertain. Germline loops: CDR1 MNHEY, CDR2 SVGAGI. CDR3 length equals 13 residues. Deletions cut 5 bases from V and 2 bases from J, with 10 bases between. This chain's CDR3 is CASSDGAPYEQYF. Written as DNA, the CDR3 is TGTGCCAGCAGTGACGGAGCACCCTACGAGCAGTACTTC.

J is TRBJ2-7 and V is TRBV28; 13 bases line up with TRBD2. The J call may be in error: the DNA end matches TRBJ2-5 better. The CDR3 is 14 residues long. The germline V gene has CDR1 MDHEN and CDR2 SYDVKM. The CDR3 loop reads CASRTSGSLETQYF. CDR3 nucleotide sequence: TGTGCCAGTAGGACTAGCGGGAGTCTGGAGACCCAGTACTTC.